These 32 T cell receptor beta chains were all obtained from the same sample, sequenced in a study of T cell responses to AZD1222 COVID-19 vaccine. The protocol was immunoSEQ multiplex PCR, while the TCRdb copy is restricted to in-frame clones and leaves out a portion. The sample includes 100,000 to 150,000 clones, less than 95% of them seen just once. The specimen comprised peripheral blood, sampled on day 0 of MenACWY control vaccination. The origin of the receptors is an adult in good health.

This chain joins TRBV10-3 and TRBJ2-7, with D perhaps matching TRBD2 (5 bases). The CDR3 sequence is 17 residues long. V was trimmed by 8 bases and J by 5 bases, leaving 28 bases between them. CDR1 ENHRY and CDR2 SYGVKD come from the germline V gene. The chain's CDR3 is CAIGVGRRIPEGNEQYF. CDR3 in DNA: TGTGCCATCGGGGTGGGAAGGCGGATCCCCGAGGGCAACGAGCAGTACTTC.

The chain carries TRBV18 and TRBJ1-5; 8 nucleotides align to TRBD1. Germline values: CDR1 KGHSH, CDR2 LQKENI. J gave up 3 bases and V 3 bases, and 10 bases lay outside the gene matches. The CDR3 has 17 amino acids. The CDR3 DNA is TGTGCCAGCTCACCTTTTCATACAGGGGGAAACAATCAGCCCCAGCATTTT. It encodes CASSPFHTGGNNQPQHF.

The chain carries TRBV3-1 (or the pseudogene TRBV3-2) and TRBJ2-7; no definite D call. Germline values: CDR1 LGHDT, CDR2 YNNKEL (reference sequence). Trimming left V 1 base short and J 5 bases short, with 6 bases between. CDR3 length equals 12 residues. CDR3 loop: CASSQGRNEQYF. The CDR3 bases are TGTGCCAGCAGCCAAGGTAGGAACGAGCAGTACTTC.

The CDR3 is CASSYLRRGPDTQYF. DNA of the CDR3: TGTGCCAGCAGTTACCTCCGGAGGGGGCCAGATACGCAGTATTTT. The chain is built from TRBV6-2 or TRBV6-3 and TRBJ2-3; maybe TRBD1 (7 bases). The CDR3 has 15 residues. Trimming pared 2 bases from V and 4 bases from J, leaving 13 bases between. Germline V gives CDR1 MNHEY, CDR2 SVGEGT.

The genes are TRBV11-1 and TRBJ2-5, with TRBD2 matching over 11 bases. In germline, CDR1 is SGHAT, CDR2 FQDESV (reference sequence). The junction had 4 bases not matched to a gene; V was cut back by 6 bases and J by 4 bases. The CDR3 is 14 residues long. CDR3 sequence: CASSYSGGAETQYF. DNA of the CDR3: TGTGCCAGCAGTTATAGCGGGGGGGCAGAGACCCAGTACTTC.

The rearrangement uses TRBV6-5 and TRBJ1-1; D not certain. The CDR3 consists of 14 residues. V lost 6 bases and J lost 1, with 12 bases in between. Germline V gene sequence: CDR1 MNHEY, CDR2 SVGAGI. CDR3 sequence: CASSLGPWNTEAFF. CDR3 sequence (DNA): TGTGCCAGCAGCCTCGGACCGTGGAACACTGAAGCTTTCTTT.

In this sample, this clone turned up a few times. The chain couples TRBV6-6 to TRBJ2-5, with 7 bases aligning to TRBD1. J was trimmed by 1 base and V by 6 bases; bases with no gene match: 8. This CDR3 is 15 amino acids long. Germline V gene data show CDR1 as MNHNY and CDR2 as SVGAGI (reference sequence). The CDR3 DNA follows: TGTGCCAGCAGAGTCGGACAGGATTTCCAAGAGACCCAGTACTTC. It specifies CASRVGQDFQETQYF.

This clone was picked up one time. The rearrangement uses TRBV11-2 and TRBJ1-2, with TRBD1 matching 7 bases. V gave up 1 base and J gave up 7 bases; unmatched junction bases: 9. The CDR3 has 15 amino acids. Germline V CDR1 and CDR2: SGHAT, FQNNGV. CDR3 coding DNA: TGTGCCAGCAGCTTAGTCCGGGACAGTGTCAGTGGCTACACCTTC. It specifies CASSLVRDSVSGYTF.

The CDR3 loop is CASSYSVWVTTEAFF. CDR3 nucleotide sequence: TGTGCCAGCAGTTACTCCGTCTGGGTTACCACTGAAGCTTTCTTT. This sequence joins TRBV6-5 and TRBJ1-1, with D unclear. The CDR3 is made up of 15 amino acids. V was clipped by 0 bases and J by 4 bases, with 12 bases between them. CDR1 is MNHEY and CDR2 is SVGAGI in the germline V gene.

This sequence joins TRBV7-3 and TRBJ2-7; 10 bases match TRBD2. This CDR3 comprises 13 residues. Germline CDR1 SGHTA, CDR2 FQGTGA. V gave up 4 bases and J gave up 6 bases; unmatched junction bases: 3. This CDR3 reads CASSYQREGEQYF. The CDR3 DNA sequence: TGTGCCAGCAGCTACCAGCGGGAGGGCGAGCAGTACTTC.

The chain has TRBV7-9 and TRBJ2-7; D gene unclear. V was pared by 4 bases and J by 0 bases, with 16 bases between. Germline V gives CDR1 SEHNR, CDR2 FQNEAQ (reference sequence). The CDR3 runs to 16 residues. The CDR3 nucleotides are TGTGCCAGCAGCTCACCGAGCCGGGCCTCCTCCTACGAGCAGTACTTC. Encoded protein: CASSSPSRASSYEQYF.

The rearrangement uses TRBV24-1 and TRBJ2-1; D is perhaps TRBD1 or TRBD2 (5 bases each). The CDR3 has 13 amino acids. From germline, CDR1 is KGHDR and CDR2 SFDVKD. Trimming removed 1 base at V and 10 bases at J, with 10 bases between. This CDR3 is CATSDLIWGEQFF. The CDR3 bases are TGTGCCACCAGTGATTTAATCTGGGGGGAGCAGTTCTTC.

The chain has TRBV20-1 and TRBJ1-1; D gene unclear. Germline assignment: CDR1 DFQATT and CDR2 SNEGSKA (reference sequence). There are 11 residues in the CDR3. The CDR3 spells CSHPSGTEAFF. The CDR3 nucleotides are TGCAGCCACCCCTCCGGCACTGAAGCTTTCTTT.

This chain uses TRBV18 with TRBJ2-5; D ambiguous. In germline, CDR1 is KGHSH, CDR2 LQKENI. Deletions cut 2 bases from V and 0 bases from J, with 4 bases between. The CDR3 sequence is 13 residues long. CDR3 amino acids: CASSPTDQETQYF. CDR3 DNA sequence: TGTGCCAGCTCACCAACCGACCAAGAGACCCAGTACTTC.

The chain has TRBV6-2 or TRBV6-3 and TRBJ2-7; 8 bases are shared with TRBD2. The CDR3 runs to 15 residues. CDR1 is MNHEY and CDR2 is SVGEGT in the germline V gene. Germline trimming cut 0 bases from V and 9 bases from J; bases unmatched to any gene: 10. CDR3 DNA sequence: TGTGCCAGCAGTTACTCGGCAGGCGGGGGGACCGGGCAGTACGTC. Its protein product is CASSYSAGGGTGQYV.

The chain couples TRBV14 to TRBJ1-4; D ambiguous. Trimming left V 1 base short and J 5 bases short, with 29 bases between. CDR1 is SGHDN, CDR2 FVKESK, per germline. The CDR3 covers 21 residues. CDR3 nucleotides: TGTGCCAGCAGCCAAGTGAATCCGGGAGTCACTTGGTCCGATACGAATGAAAAACTGTTTTTT. It is translated as CASSQVNPGVTWSDTNEKLFF.

This chain connects TRBV27 to TRBJ2-7, with D perhaps TRBD2 (6 bases). The CDR3 runs to 15 residues. Germline assignment: CDR1 MNHEY and CDR2 SMNVEV (reference sequence). Trimming took off 5 bases at V and 7 bases at J, with 21 bases between the two ends. The CDR3 nucleotides read TGTGCCAGCAGTCCCACCGGGACTTCGGGCATGGAGCAGTACGTC. It is translated as CASSPTGTSGMEQYV.

J is TRBJ1-6 and V is TRBV5-4; D uncertain. V lost 2 bases and J lost 9, with 6 bases in between. In germline, CDR1 is SGHNT, CDR2 YYREEE (reference sequence). The length of the CDR3 is 12 residues. CDR3 sequence (DNA): TGTGCCAGCAGCTTAGTTGGTTCACCCCTCCACTTT. This encodes CASSLVGSPLHF.

The rearrangement uses TRBV5-1 and TRBJ1-4; D possibly corresponds to TRBD1 (5 bases). V was clipped by 2 bases and J by 7 bases, with 9 bases between them. The CDR3 totals 13 residues. Germline V CDR1 and CDR2: SGHRS, YFSETQ. The CDR3, as DNA: TGCGCCAGCAGCTTTCAGGGAGGTGAAAAACTGTTTTTT. This gives the protein CASSFQGGEKLFF.

This chain's CDR3 is CASSALQGAGTDTQYF. CDR3 DNA sequence: TGTGCCAGCTCAGCATTACAGGGGGCTGGCACAGATACGCAGTATTTT. The chain uses TRBV18 and TRBJ2-3; TRBD1 matches at 9 bases. Trimming removed 5 bases from V and 1 base from J; junction bases left unmatched: 7. The CDR3 is made up of 16 amino acids. Germline V CDR1 and CDR2: KGHSH, LQKENI.

This chain links TRBV18 with TRBJ2-7; D not resolved. Trimming pared 4 bases from V and 2 bases from J, leaving 12 bases between. This CDR3 is built from 14 residues. Germline V lookup: CDR1 KGHSH, CDR2 LQKENI. CDR3 region: CASSHNDGAYEQYF. CDR3 in DNA: TGTGCCAGCTCACACAATGACGGAGCCTACGAGCAGTACTTC.

V gene TRBV13 combines with J gene TRBJ1-3; no clear D gene. V was pared by 5 bases and J by 0 bases, with 14 bases between. CDR3 size: 16 residues. CDR1 PRHDT and CDR2 FYEKMQ come from the germline V gene (reference sequence). This chain's CDR3 is CASSLTQVNSGNTIYF. CDR3 nucleotide sequence: TGTGCCAGCAGCCTGACCCAGGTTAACTCTGGAAACACCATATATTTT.

The gene calls are TRBV5-4 and TRBJ1-5; perhaps TRBD1 as D (5 bases). The CDR3 length is 16 residues. Germline CDR1 and CDR2: SGHNT and YYREEE (reference sequence). V lost 4 bases, J lost 7 bases, and 21 bases lay in between. CDR3 amino acids: CASSPVRLGVRQPQHF. DNA of the CDR3: TGTGCCAGCAGCCCCGTTAGGTTGGGGGTCAGGCAGCCCCAGCATTTT.

The chain joins TRBV19 to TRBJ1-5, with no clear D. Trimming shortened V by 5 bases and J by 8 bases, and 10 bases separated the two germline ends. Germline assignment: CDR1 LNHDA and CDR2 SQIVND (reference sequence). This CDR3 contains 12 residues. CDR3 nucleotides: TGTGCCAGTAGTCACGGGATGGAGCCCCAGCATTTT. Its protein is CASSHGMEPQHF.

This clone occurred once. The chain recombines TRBV29-1 with TRBJ1-1, with D possibly TRBD1 on 5 matching bases. The germline V gene encodes CDR1 SQVTM and CDR2 ANQGSEA. V was shortened by 5 bases and J by 6 bases, with 10 bases between the two germline ends. This CDR3 spans 11 amino acids. CDR3 DNA sequence: TGCAGCGTTTCTGTGGGACCTGAAGCTTTCTTT. This sequence encodes CSVSVGPEAFF.

The chain links TRBV7-8 to TRBJ2-4, with 13 positions matching TRBD2. Germline assignment: CDR1 SGHVS and CDR2 FQNEAQ. The CDR3 extends over 19 amino acids. Trimming at V came to 5 bases and at J to 1 base, leaving 11 bases not matched to a gene. CDR3 nucleotides: TGTGCCAGCAGCGCCGGACTAGCGGGAGTTGGGTGGGCCAAAAACATTCAGTACTTC. Its protein product is CASSAGLAGVGWAKNIQYF.

This sequence joins TRBV20-1 and TRBJ2-7; weak D call: TRBD1 (5 bases). Germline values: CDR1 DFQATT, CDR2 SNEGSKA (reference sequence). The CDR3 runs to 12 residues. V lost 3 bases to trimming and J lost 7 bases, with 13 bases between them. The CDR3 DNA sequence: TGCAGTGCTAGTGCCTTGGGGCTTGAGCAGTACTTC. It codes for CSASALGLEQYF.

This sequence joins TRBV28 and TRBJ2-1; possible D gene TRBD1, 5 bases. Per germline, CDR1 MDHEN and CDR2 SYDVKM. The CDR3 loop spans 12 amino acids. Trimming pared 7 bases from V and 4 bases from J, leaving 8 bases between. The CDR3 coding sequence is TGTGCCAGCACAAGACAGTACAATGAGCAGTTCTTC. Translation gives CASTRQYNEQFF.

The chain links TRBV7-8 to TRBJ2-7; D ambiguous. The CDR3 is made up of 13 amino acids. Per the germline V gene, CDR1 is SGHVS and CDR2 is FQNEAQ. Trimming stripped 0 bases from V and 1 base from J, with 4 bases between. CDR3 residues: CASSLAGSYEQYF. CDR3 bases: TGTGCCAGCAGCTTAGCAGGATCCTACGAGCAGTACTTC.

This clone appeared once. V usage is TRBV5-4 and J usage is TRBJ1-2; D ambiguous. This CDR3 has 13 residues. CDR1 and CDR2 (germline): SGHNT, YYREEE (reference sequence). Trimming took 4 bases from V and 0 from J, leaving 7 bases between them. CDR3 DNA: TGTGCCAGCAGCAGAGAAGCTAACTATGGCTACACCTTC. This gives the protein CASSREANYGYTF.

The CDR3 coding sequence is TGTGCCAGCAGCCAAGGAGCAGGTTTAGAGGCTGGGGCCAACGTCCTGACTTTC. Translation: CASSQGAGLEAGANVLTF. This rearrangement joins TRBV4-2 to TRBJ2-6, with D uncertain. The length of the CDR3 is 18 residues. Trimming shortened V by 1 base and J by 2 bases, and 15 bases separated the two germline ends. The germline gives CDR1 LGHNA, CDR2 YNFKEQ.

The rearrangement joins TRBV5-1 to TRBJ1-4; D is ambiguous. In germline, CDR1 is SGHRS, CDR2 YFSETQ. The CDR3 has 14 residues. Trimming stripped 3 bases from V and 6 bases from J, with 12 bases between. The CDR3 here is CASSSLGGDEKLFF. The CDR3 DNA reads TGCGCCAGCAGCTCCTTGGGCGGGGATGAAAAACTGTTTTTT.